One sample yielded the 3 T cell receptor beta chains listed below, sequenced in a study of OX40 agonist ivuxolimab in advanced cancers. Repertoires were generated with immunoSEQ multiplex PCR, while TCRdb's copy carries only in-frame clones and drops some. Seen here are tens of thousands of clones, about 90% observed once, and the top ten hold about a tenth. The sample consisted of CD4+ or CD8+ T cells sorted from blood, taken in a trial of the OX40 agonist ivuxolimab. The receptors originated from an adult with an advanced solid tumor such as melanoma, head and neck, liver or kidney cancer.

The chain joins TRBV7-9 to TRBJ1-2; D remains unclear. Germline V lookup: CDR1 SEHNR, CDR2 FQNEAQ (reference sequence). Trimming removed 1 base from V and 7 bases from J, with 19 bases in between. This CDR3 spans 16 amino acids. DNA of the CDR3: TGTGCCAGCAGCTTAGAAGTAGGGTGGGAAGGGATTGGCTACACCTTC. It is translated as CASSLEVGWEGIGYTF.

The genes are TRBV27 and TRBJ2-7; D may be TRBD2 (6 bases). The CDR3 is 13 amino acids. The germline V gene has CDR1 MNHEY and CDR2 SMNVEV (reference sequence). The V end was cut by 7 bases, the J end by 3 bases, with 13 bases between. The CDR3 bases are TGTGCCAGCATGGGCGGGGCAGTCTACGAGCAGTACTTC. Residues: CASMGGAVYEQYF.

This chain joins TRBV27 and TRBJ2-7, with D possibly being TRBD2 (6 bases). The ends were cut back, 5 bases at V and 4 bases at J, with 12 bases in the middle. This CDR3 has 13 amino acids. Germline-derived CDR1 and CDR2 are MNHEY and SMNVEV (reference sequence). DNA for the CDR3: TGTGCCAGCAGTGCGGGGACGGCGTACGAGCAGTACTTC. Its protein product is CASSAGTAYEQYF.